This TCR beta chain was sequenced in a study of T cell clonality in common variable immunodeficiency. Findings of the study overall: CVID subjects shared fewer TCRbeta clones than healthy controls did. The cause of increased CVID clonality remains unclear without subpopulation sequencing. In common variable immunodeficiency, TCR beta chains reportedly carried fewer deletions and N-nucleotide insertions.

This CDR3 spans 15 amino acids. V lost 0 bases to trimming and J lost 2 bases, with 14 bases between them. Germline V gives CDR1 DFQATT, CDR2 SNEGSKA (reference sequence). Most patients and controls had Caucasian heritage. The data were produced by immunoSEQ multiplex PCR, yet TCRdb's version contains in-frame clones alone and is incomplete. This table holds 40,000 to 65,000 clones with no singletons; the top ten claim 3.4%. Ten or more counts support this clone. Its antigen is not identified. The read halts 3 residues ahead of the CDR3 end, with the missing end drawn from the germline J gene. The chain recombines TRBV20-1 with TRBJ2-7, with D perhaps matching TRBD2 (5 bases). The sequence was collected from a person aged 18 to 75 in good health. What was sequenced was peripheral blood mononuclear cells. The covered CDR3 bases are TGCAGTGCTAGAGATACAGTCAGACTAACCTACGAG. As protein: CSARDTVRLTYE. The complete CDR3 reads CSARDTVRLTYEQYF.